Listed below are T cell receptor beta chains from one sample, sequenced in a study of early stage breast cancer tumors. This table comes from immunoSEQ multiplex PCR, and its TCRdb copy is limited to in-frame clones, with some not included. This table holds tens of thousands of clones, over 70% found once. Sequencing input: blood. The receptors here all came from a person aged 55 to 69 with breast cancer. The CDR3 runs from the conserved cysteine through the conserved F or W. Each record gives: D gene, V gene, clone size, J gene, CDR3 DNA, CDR3 protein. A D gene is named only where the DNA matches it firmly. The size field is filled for only some rows; it gives once, few, many or a size class.

>NA|TRBV20-1|NA|TRBJ1-1
TGCAGTGCTAGTGGGGAAACTGAAGCTTTCTTT
CSASGETEAFF
>NA|TRBV6-1|few|TRBJ1-1
TGTGCCAGCACGGAGGGTTCTGAAGCTTTCTTT
CASTEGSEAFF
>NA|TRBV13|few|TRBJ1-1
TGTGCCAGCAGCTTAGAAGAGGGGAGCTGGGTGAACACTGAAGCTTTCTTT
CASSLEEGSWVNTEAFF
>NA|TRBV6-4|NA|TRBJ2-5
TGTGCCAGCAGTGACGGGGCGGGTTCGTACCAAGAGACCCAGTACTTC
CASSDGAGSYQETQYF
>NA|TRBV6-6|NA|TRBJ2-1
TGTGCCAGCAGCCGACCCTACAATGAGCAGTTCTTC
CASSRPYNEQFF
>NA|TRBV19|NA|TRBJ1-2
TGTGCCACGACACCGCCTGGCAGGAGTAACTATGGCTACACCTTC
CATTPPGRSNYGYTF
>NA|TRBV19|NA|TRBJ2-1
TGTGCCACTAACAGGGGGGGGAGCAACAATGAGCAGTTCTTC
CATNRGGSNNEQFF
>TRBD1|TRBV6-1|NA|TRBJ1-1
TGTGCCACCGGAACGACAGGGACGATGGCTGAAGCTTTCTTT
CATGTTGTMAEAFF
>TRBD2|TRBV5-4|NA|TRBJ2-7
TGTGCCAGCAGCCCCCGGACTAGCGGGGGGCCCACCTACGAGCAGTACTTC
CASSPRTSGGPTYEQYF
>NA|TRBV27|NA|TRBJ2-1
TGTGCCAGCAGTTTGGAGCAGGGGACCGTCTACAATGAGCAGTTCTTC
CASSLEQGTVYNEQFF
>TRBD1|TRBV11-2|NA|TRBJ2-1
TGTGCCAGCAGCTTTCGGACAGGGGTCAATGAGCAGTTCTTC
CASSFRTGVNEQFF
>NA|TRBV27|NA|TRBJ1-1
TGTGCCAGCAGTTCCCAGAGGACAGTAGCTTGGATCACTGAAGCTTTCTTT
CASSSQRTVAWITEAFF
>NA|TRBV27|NA|TRBJ2-7
TGTGCCAGCAGTTTACAGGGGATCCCCTACGAGCAGTACTTC
CASSLQGIPYEQYF
>TRBD2|TRBV2|NA|TRBJ2-1
TGTGCCAGCCTAGCTAGGCTAGCGGGGTGGTACAATGAGCAGTTCTTC
CASLARLAGWYNEQFF
>NA|TRBV5-8|once|TRBJ2-7
TGTGCCAGCAGCTTTCGGAGCTACGAGCAGTACTTC
CASSFRSYEQYF
>NA|TRBV30|NA|TRBJ1-2
TGTGCCTGGAGTCTCGCAGGGACCAACTATGGCTACACCTTC
CAWSLAGTNYGYTF
>TRBD1|TRBV7-2|NA|TRBJ2-2
TGTGCCAGCAGCTTAGATCGTACAGGGGTAGTTGAGAAGCTGTTTTTT
CASSLDRTGVVEKLFF
>TRBD1|TRBV12-5|NA|TRBJ1-1
TGTGCTAGTGGGCCTACAGGGGGGACAGGGGGCGCGAAGAACACTGAAGCTTTCTTT
CASGPTGGTGGAKNTEAFF
>TRBD2|TRBV5-5|NA|TRBJ2-5
TGTGCCAGTTCCCAGGGCGGACTAGCGGGAAGGGAGACCCAGTACTTC
CASSQGGLAGRETQYF
>NA|TRBV6-5|once|TRBJ2-5
TGTGCCAGCAGTTTACTAGGAGGAGAGACCCAGTACTTC
CASSLLGGETQYF
>TRBD1|TRBV6-1|once|TRBJ1-2
TGTGCCAGCAGTGCCAATGTACAGGGGAGTTTTATCGGCTACACCTTC
CASSANVQGSFIGYTF
>TRBD2|TRBV18|NA|TRBJ2-2
TGTGCCAGCTCACCAGGAGGTCCTAGCGGGATCACCGGGGAGCTGTTTTTT
CASSPGGPSGITGELFF
>NA|TRBV7-9|NA|TRBJ2-5
TGTGCCAGCAGCTTAGCGGGCAGTCGCCAAGAGACCCAGTACTTC
CASSLAGSRQETQYF
>TRBD2|TRBV4-2|NA|TRBJ2-7
TGTGCCAGCAGCCAAAACAGCGGGAGCCCCTACGAGCAGTACTTC
CASSQNSGSPYEQYF
>NA|TRBV6-1|NA|TRBJ1-2
TGTGCCAGCAGGGTTACAGTCAACTATGGCTACACCTTC
CASRVTVNYGYTF
>TRBD1|TRBV6-1|NA|TRBJ2-1
TGTGCCAGCAGTCGAGCCGGGACAGCCTACAATGAGCAGTTCTTC
CASSRAGTAYNEQFF
>NA|TRBV5-1|NA|TRBJ2-1
TGCGCCAGCAGCCCACCAAGTGGGGAGCAGTTCTTC
CASSPPSGEQFF
>NA|TRBV29-1|NA|TRBJ1-2
TGCAGCGTTGGAGGGCTTGATGGCTACACCTTC
CSVGGLDGYTF
>NA|TRBV10-3|NA|TRBJ2-3
TGTGCCATCAGTGACGACGGCTACACAGATACGCAGTATTTT
CAISDDGYTDTQYF
>TRBD1|TRBV19|NA|TRBJ1-5
TGTGCCAGCGACAGGGGCAGCAATCAGCCCCAGCATTTT
CASDRGSNQPQHF
>NA|TRBV5-1|NA|TRBJ2-3
TGCGCCAGCACCCTGGACTACTATGGGACAGATACGCAGTATTTT
CASTLDYYGTDTQYF
>NA|TRBV7-9|NA|TRBJ2-5
TGTGCCAGCAGCTTAGATTGGTCTAGAAGACAAGAGACCCAGTACTTC
CASSLDWSRRQETQYF
>TRBD1|TRBV9|few|TRBJ1-2
TGTGCCAGCAGCGCAACATCCCGAGGGGGCGTATTGTACTATGGCTACACCTTC
CASSATSRGGVLYYGYTF
>NA|TRBV19|NA|TRBJ2-7
TGTGCCAGTAGTCCGTACCAGGGGATCTCCTACGAGCAGTACTTC
CASSPYQGISYEQYF
>NA|TRBV19|NA|TRBJ1-5
TGTGCCAGTAGTATAGATATCAGCGCGGATCAGCCCCAGCATTTT
CASSIDISADQPQHF
>NA|TRBV29-1|few|TRBJ2-7
TGCAGCGTTGTGGTGTACTCCTACGAGCAGTACTTC
CSVVVYSYEQYF
>TRBD2|TRBV7-3|NA|TRBJ2-3
TGTGCCAGCAGTCCGGGGGGAAGGACAGATACGCAGTATTTT
CASSPGGRTDTQYF
>NA|TRBV27|NA|TRBJ1-5
TGTGCCAGCAGTTTTCAAGGAATCGGTCAGCCCCAGCATTTT
CASSFQGIGQPQHF
>NA|TRBV18|once|TRBJ1-5
TGTGCCAGCTCGCTGGGAATGATGAGGGACCAGCCCCAGCATTTT
CASSLGMMRDQPQHF
>NA|TRBV19|NA|TRBJ2-7
TGTGCCAGTAGAACAGGGTACCCCGGCTCCTACGAGCAGTACTTC
CASRTGYPGSYEQYF
>NA|TRBV18|NA|TRBJ2-3
TGTGCCAGCTCACCGGGGGTTATGTCTACAGATACGCAGTATTTT
CASSPGVMSTDTQYF
>TRBD2|TRBV27|NA|TRBJ2-1
TGTGCCAGCAGTTTATCCGGTAGCGGGAGAGGCAATGAGCAGTTCTTC
CASSLSGSGRGNEQFF
>NA|TRBV6-6|few|TRBJ1-5
TGTGCCAGCAGTTACGAGGGCCGCAATCAGCCCCAGCATTTT
CASSYEGRNQPQHF
>NA|TRBV4-1|NA|TRBJ2-2
TGCGCCAGCACTCTACTTGGGACCGGGGAGCTGTTTTTT
CASTLLGTGELFF